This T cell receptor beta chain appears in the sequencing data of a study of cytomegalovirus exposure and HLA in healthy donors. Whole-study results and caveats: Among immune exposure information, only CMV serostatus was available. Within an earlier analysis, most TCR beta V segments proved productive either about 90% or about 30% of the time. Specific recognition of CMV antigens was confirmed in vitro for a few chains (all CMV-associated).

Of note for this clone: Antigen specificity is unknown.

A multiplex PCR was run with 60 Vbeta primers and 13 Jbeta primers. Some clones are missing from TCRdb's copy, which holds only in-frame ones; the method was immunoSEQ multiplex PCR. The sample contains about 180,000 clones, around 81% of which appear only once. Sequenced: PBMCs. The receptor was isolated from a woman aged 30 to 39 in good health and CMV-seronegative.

CDR3 nucleotide sequence: TGTGCTAGCCCCCCCAAGCACGAGCAGTACTTC. Its protein is CASPPKHEQYF. The gene calls are TRBV7-7 and TRBJ2-7; D ambiguous. CDR1 is SSHAT, CDR2 FNYEAQ, per germline (reference sequence). This CDR3 spans 11 amino acids.